This paragraph reports one T cell receptor beta chain. With 5 bases removed from V and 7 bases from J, the gap between germline ends came to 14 bases. Germline CDR1 and CDR2: LNHDA and SQIVND (reference sequence). There are 14 residues in the CDR3. Data came from immunoSEQ multiplex PCR; TCRdb stores just in-frame clones and leaves some out. The table lists some 110,000 clones, more than 75% of them singletons. The source of the sample is a study of control samples from healthy donors and cancer patients. The chain recombines TRBV19 with TRBJ1-4; weak D call: TRBD1 (5 bases). Sequencing was carried out using blood. The receptor comes from a woman aged 70-85 years in good health. The CDR3 coding sequence is TGTGCCAGTAGTTCTCGACAGCTTGGTGAAAAACTGTTTTTT. The encoded protein is CASSSRQLGEKLFF.